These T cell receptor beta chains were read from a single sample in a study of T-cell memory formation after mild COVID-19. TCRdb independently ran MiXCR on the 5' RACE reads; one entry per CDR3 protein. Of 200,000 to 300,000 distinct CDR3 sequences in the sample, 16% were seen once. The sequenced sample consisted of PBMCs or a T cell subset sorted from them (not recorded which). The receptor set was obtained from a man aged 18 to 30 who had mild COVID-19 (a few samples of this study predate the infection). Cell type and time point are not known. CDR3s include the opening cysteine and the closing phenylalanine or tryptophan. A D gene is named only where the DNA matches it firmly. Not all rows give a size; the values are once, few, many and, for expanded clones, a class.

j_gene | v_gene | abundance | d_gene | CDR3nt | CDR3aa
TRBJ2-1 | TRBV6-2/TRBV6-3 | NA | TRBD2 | TGTGCCAGCAGTGGACTAGCGGGGGGGGGCTCCTACAATGAGCAGTTCTTC | CASSGLAGGGSYNEQFF
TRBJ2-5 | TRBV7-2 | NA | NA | TGTGCCAGCAGCCTACACCAAACCGGGACACTGCGAACCCAGTACTTC | CASSLHQTGTLRTQYF
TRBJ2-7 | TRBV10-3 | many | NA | TGTGCCATCAGTGAGTCGAGCGGGACAGATCACGAGCAGTACTTC | CAISESSGTDHEQYF
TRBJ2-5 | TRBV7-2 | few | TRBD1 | TGTGCCAGCAGCTTAGCGGACAGGCAAGAGACCCAGTACTTC | CASSLADRQETQYF
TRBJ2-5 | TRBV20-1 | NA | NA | TGCAGTGCTAGTTCCTTGAGTGCGGCGGAGACCCAGTACTTC | CSASSLSAAETQYF
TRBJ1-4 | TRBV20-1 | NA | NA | TGCAGTGCTAGAGCACAGGGAGGGGAAAAACTGTTTTTT | CSARAQGGEKLFF
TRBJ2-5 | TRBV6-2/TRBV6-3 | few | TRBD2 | TGTTTCAGCAGTTACCTCTCTAGCGGGGGGGCAGAGACCCAGTACTTC | CFSSYLSSGGAETQYF
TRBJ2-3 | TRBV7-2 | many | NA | TGTGCCAGCAGCTTGTGGGGGGCTAAAGATACGCAGTATTTT | CASSLWGAKDTQYF
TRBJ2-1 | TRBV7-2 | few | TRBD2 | TGTGCCAGCAGCTTAGTAGCGGGGATCAACAATGAGCAGTTCTTC | CASSLVAGINNEQFF
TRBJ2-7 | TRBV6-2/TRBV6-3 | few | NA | TGTGCCAGCAGTTACTTCCGGGAACGGCAGTACTTC | CASSYFRERQYF
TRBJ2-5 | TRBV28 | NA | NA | TGTGCCAGCAGTTTCCCCCGGGGGCCGGGAGAGACCCAGTACTTC | CASSFPRGPGETQYF
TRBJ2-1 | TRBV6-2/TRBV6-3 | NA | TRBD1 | TGTGCCAGCAGCGGACAGGGTTTCTACAATGAGCAGTTCTTC | CASSGQGFYNEQFF
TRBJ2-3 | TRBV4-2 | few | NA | TGTGCCAGCAGCCAAACCGGGACGAACACAGATACGCAGTATTTT | CASSQTGTNTDTQYF
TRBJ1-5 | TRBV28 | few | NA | TGTGCCAGCAGTGGGGGGACAATAGATCAGCCCCAGCATTTT | CASSGGTIDQPQHF
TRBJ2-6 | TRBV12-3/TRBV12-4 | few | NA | TGTGCCAGCAGAGAGACTAGTTCTGGGGCCAACGTCCTGACTTTC | CASRETSSGANVLTF
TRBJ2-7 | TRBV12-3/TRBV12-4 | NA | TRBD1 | TGTGCCAGCGGCCGGGACAGGAACTACGAGCAGTACTTC | CASGRDRNYEQYF
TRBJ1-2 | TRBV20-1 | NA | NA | TGCAGTGCTAGCCTGGGTAGGGGGGCCCGGGGCTATGGCTACACCTTC | CSASLGRGARGYGYTF
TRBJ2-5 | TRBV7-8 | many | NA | TGTGCCAGCAGCTTACCCCGACAGGACTCCCAGTACTTC | CASSLPRQDSQYF
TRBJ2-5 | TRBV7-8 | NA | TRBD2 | TGTGCCAGCAGCTCTGGGACTAGCGGGGCCCTGGTAGAGACCCAGTACTTC | CASSSGTSGALVETQYF
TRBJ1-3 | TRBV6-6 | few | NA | TGTGCCAGCAGTTGGGGCCGGACACCCGTCTCTGGAAACACCATATATTTT | CASSWGRTPVSGNTIYF
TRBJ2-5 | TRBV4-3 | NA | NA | TGCGCCAGCAGCCAAATGAGAGGGGCTAGAGCGGAGACCCAGTACTTC | CASSQMRGARAETQYF
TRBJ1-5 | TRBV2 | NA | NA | TGTGCCAGCAGCCCGAATTCTCAGGGGTTGGGGCATTTT | CASSPNSQGLGHF
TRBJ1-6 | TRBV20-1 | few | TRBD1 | TGCAGTGCTGCCGGGACAGCTACTTATAATGCACTGGGGTCACCCCTCCACTTT | CSAAGTATYNALGSPLHF
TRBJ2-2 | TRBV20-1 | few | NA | TGCAGTGCTAGAGATAGACAAAAGGGCACCGGGGAGCTGTTTTTT | CSARDRQKGTGELFF
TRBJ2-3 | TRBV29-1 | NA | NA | TGCAGCGTTGGGGGGTCGTCTGGCACAGATACGCAGTATTTT | CSVGGSSGTDTQYF